This T cell receptor beta chain was retrieved from a study of blood T cell repertoires in COVID-19. Method: immunoSEQ multiplex PCR; TCRdb's copy keeps in-frame clones and lacks some. The top ten hold roughly 5% of the sample, which has approximately 250,000 clones, roughly 86% seen once. The CDR3 totals 15 residues. The V and J ends lost 5 bases and 1 base respectively, with 12 bases between them. CDR1 SGHTA and CDR2 FQGNSA come from the germline V gene. V and J are TRBV7-2 and TRBJ2-1; D might be TRBD2 (6 bases). This clonotype was sampled from a woman aged 55-70 years with COVID-19, enrolled during active disease. The source material was peripheral blood. CDR3 residues: CASSPTSRSYNEQFF. The CDR3 nucleotides are TGTGCCAGCAGCCCTACTAGCAGGTCCTACAATGAGCAGTTCTTC.